This T cell receptor (beta chain) was identified during a study of T cell responses to AZD1222 COVID-19 vaccine. This CDR3 has 11 amino acids. V shed 9 bases and J shed 1 base, with 5 bases lying between them. CDR1 is MNHNY, CDR2 SVGAGI, per germline (reference sequence). TCRdb keeps only in-frame clones here, not all; method: immunoSEQ multiplex PCR. Among under 150,000 clones listed, over 75% were seen once. The sequencing here drew on peripheral blood, taken on day 0 of AZD1222 vaccination. The chain recombines TRBV6-6 with TRBJ2-3; D gene ambiguous. This receptor was identified in an adult in good health. The CDR3 DNA is TGTGCCAGTTCCCGCACAGATACGCAGTATTTT. Amino acids: CASSRTDTQYF.